This T cell receptor (beta chain) was captured in a study of blood T cell repertoires in COVID-19. Study information: The study drew acute and convalescent COVID-19 samples from the United States, Italy and Spain. T cells, B-cell-depleted T cells, or PBMCs provided the cDNA or gDNA that served as material.

This CDR3 region has 13 residues. V gave up 3 bases and J gave up 4 bases, with 11 bases separating them. Per germline, CDR1 DFQATT and CDR2 SNEGSKA (reference sequence). Clones were sequenced by immunoSEQ multiplex PCR, and TCRdb holds only the in-frame ones, with some missing. The data contain 70,000 to 90,000 clones, roughly 80% of them singletons. This TCR derives from a woman aged 55-70 years with acute or convalescent COVID-19. Sequenced material: peripheral blood. V usage is TRBV20-1 and J usage is TRBJ2-3; a possible D gene is TRBD1 (5 bases). The CDR3 bases are TGCAGTGCTAGTCTCGTGGGGCCAGATACGCAGTATTTT. Encoded protein: CSASLVGPDTQYF.